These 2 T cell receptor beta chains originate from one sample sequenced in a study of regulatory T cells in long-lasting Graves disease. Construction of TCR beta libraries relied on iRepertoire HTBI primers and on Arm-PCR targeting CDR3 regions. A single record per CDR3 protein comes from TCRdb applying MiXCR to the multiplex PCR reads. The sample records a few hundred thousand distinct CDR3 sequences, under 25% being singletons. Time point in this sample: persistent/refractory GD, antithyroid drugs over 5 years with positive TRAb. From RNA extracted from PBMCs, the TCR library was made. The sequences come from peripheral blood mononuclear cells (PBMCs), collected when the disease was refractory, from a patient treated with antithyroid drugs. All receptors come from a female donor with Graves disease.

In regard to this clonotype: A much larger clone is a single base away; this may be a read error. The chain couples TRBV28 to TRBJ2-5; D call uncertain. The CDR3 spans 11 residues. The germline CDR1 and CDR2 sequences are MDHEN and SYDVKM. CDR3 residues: CASREEEAQYF. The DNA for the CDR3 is TGTGCCAGCAGGGAAGAAGAGGCCCAGTACTTC.

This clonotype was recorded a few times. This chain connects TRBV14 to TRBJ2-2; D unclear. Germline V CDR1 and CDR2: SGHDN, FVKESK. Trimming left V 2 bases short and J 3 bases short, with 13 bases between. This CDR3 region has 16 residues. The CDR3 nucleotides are TGTGCCAGCAGCCAACTGACTCTAAGAGACACCGGGGAGCTGTTTTTT. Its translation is CASSQLTLRDTGELFF.